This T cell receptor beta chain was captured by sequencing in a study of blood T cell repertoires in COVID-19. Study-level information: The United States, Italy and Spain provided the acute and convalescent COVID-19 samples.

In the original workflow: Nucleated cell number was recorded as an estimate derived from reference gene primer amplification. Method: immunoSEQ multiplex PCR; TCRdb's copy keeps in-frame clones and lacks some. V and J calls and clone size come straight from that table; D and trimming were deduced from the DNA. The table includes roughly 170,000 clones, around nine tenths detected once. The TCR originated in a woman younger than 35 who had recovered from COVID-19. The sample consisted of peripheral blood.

CDR3 bases: TGTGCCAGCAGTTTGGACAGGTCGGTTGCCACCGGGGAGCTGTTTTTT. As protein: CASSLDRSVATGELFF. The chain recombines TRBV28 with TRBJ2-2; 7 bases match TRBD1. Germline V lookup: CDR1 MDHEN, CDR2 SYDVKM. Trimming cost V 3 bases and J 4 bases; bases outside gene matches: 8. The CDR3 covers 16 residues.